Each of the 14 T cell receptor beta chains below was sequenced from the same sample in a study of blood T cell repertoires in COVID-19. Sequencing was performed with immunoSEQ multiplex PCR; in TCRdb, only in-frame clones are kept and a portion is missing. The sample records over 120,000 clones, around 81% being singletons. The sequenced material came from peripheral blood. All receptors derive from a woman aged 55-75 years with acute or convalescent COVID-19.

In its sample, this clone was seen once. Other DNA sequences in the same sample also yield this CDR3. The chain couples TRBV9 to TRBJ2-5, with 9 nucleotides matching TRBD2. V lost 0 bases to trimming and J lost 4 bases; unmatched junction nucleotides: 4. Germline V gene lookup returns CDR1 SGDLS and CDR2 YYNGEE. The CDR3 length is 15 residues. The CDR3 DNA reads TGTGCCAGCAGCGTAGATAGCGGGAGAGGAGAGACCCAGTACTTC. The encoded protein is CASSVDSGRGETQYF.

The CDR3 nucleotides read TGTGCCAGCAGGGCCGGGACTCCGGCTTACGATGAGCAGTTCTTC. This encodes CASRAGTPAYDEQFF. The V gene is TRBV7-9, the J gene TRBJ2-1, with a possible D match to TRBD2 (6 bases). CDR1 and CDR2 (germline): SEHNR, FQNEAQ (reference sequence). CDR3 length: 15 residues. V lost 6 bases and J 8 bases, leaving 20 bases between the germline ends.

This rearrangement joins TRBV12-3 or TRBV12-4 to TRBJ1-5; tentatively, D is TRBD1 (6 bases). This CDR3 comprises 12 residues. V shed 4 bases and J shed 6 bases, with 7 bases lying between them. The CDR3 is CASSSRGQPQHF. The CDR3, as DNA: TGTGCCAGCAGTTCCAGGGGTCAGCCCCAGCATTTT.

This clone showed up just once. The J gene is TRBJ2-3, the V gene TRBV12-5; 7 nucleotides agree with TRBD1. The V and J ends lost 1 base and 0 bases, in that order; junction bases with no gene match: 7. CDR1 and CDR2 from the germline V gene are LGHNT and FRNRAP. The length of the CDR3 is 17 residues. CDR3 bases: TGTGCTAGTGGTTTGGACAAGACAGGGTCTAGCACAGATACGCAGTATTTT. Amino acid sequence: CASGLDKTGSSTDTQYF. Full variable domain (remainder filled in from reference TRBV12-5 and TRBJ2-3): DARVTQTPRHKVTEMGQEVTMRCQPILGHNTVFWYRQTMMQGLELLAYFRNRAPLDDSGMPKDRFSAEMPDATLATLKIQPSEPRDSAVYFCASGLDKTGSSTDTQYFGPGTRLTVL.

This rearrangement joins TRBV10-1 to TRBJ2-7; 9 nucleotides line up with TRBD1. J gave up 2 bases and V 3 bases, and 5 bases lay outside the gene matches. The CDR3 extends over 15 amino acids. CDR1 is WNHNN and CDR2 is SYGVQD in the germline V gene (reference sequence). CDR3 residues: CASSDQTGGPYEQYF. The DNA of the CDR3 is TGCGCCAGCAGTGACCAGACAGGGGGTCCCTACGAGCAGTACTTC.

The chain uses TRBV6-6 and TRBJ1-5, with a weak D call TRBD1 (5 bases). CDR1 is MNHNY and CDR2 is SVGAGI in the germline V gene (reference sequence). The CDR3 totals 15 residues. The V end lost 2 bases, the J end lost 4 bases, and 12 bases lay between the germline ends. DNA of the CDR3: TGTGCCAGCAGTTACGATAGGGGATGGAATCAGCCCCAGCATTTT. As protein: CASSYDRGWNQPQHF.

J is TRBJ1-1 and V is TRBV29-1, with D possibly matching TRBD1 (5 bases). There are 13 residues in the CDR3. V was shortened by 2 bases and J by 7 bases, with 14 bases between the two germline ends. Germline V gene lookup returns CDR1 SQVTM and CDR2 ANQGSEA. This CDR3 reads CSVEPGGEGEAFF. CDR3 DNA: TGCAGCGTTGAACCCGGGGGAGAGGGTGAAGCTTTCTTT.

CDR3 region: CASRRPTGGAFF. The CDR3 DNA reads as TGTGCCAGCAGACGCCCGACAGGGGGAGCTTTCTTT. The J gene is TRBJ1-1, the V gene TRBV28; 9 positions agree with TRBD1. CDR1 is MDHEN, CDR2 SYDVKM, per germline. This CDR3 is 12 amino acids long. J gave up 10 bases and V 6 bases, and 6 bases lay outside the gene matches. Variable domain in full (rest from reference TRBV28 and TRBJ1-1): DVKVTQSSRYLVKRTGEKVFLECVQDMDHENMFWYRQDPGLGLRLIYFSYDVKMKEKGDIPEGYSVSREKKERFSLILESASTNQTSMYLCASRRPTGGAFFGQGTRLTVV.

The rearrangement uses TRBV6-6 and TRBJ2-2; perhaps TRBD2 as D (6 bases). V gave up 11 bases and J gave up 3 bases, with 13 bases separating them. The CDR3 spans 13 residues. Germline V gene sequence: CDR1 MNHNY, CDR2 SVGAGI (reference sequence). DNA for the CDR3: TGTGCCGGAAAAAGGGAGGACACCGGGGAGCTGTTTTTT. This translates into CAGKREDTGELFF.

This clone has a handful of counts. The V and J genes are TRBV19 and TRBJ1-4; 7 bases map to TRBD1. V was clipped by 11 bases and J by 5 bases; unmatched bases: 14. Germline CDR1 and CDR2: LNHDA and SQIVND (reference sequence). The CDR3 contains 15 residues. This CDR3 is CASSRVDRANEKLFF. CDR3 DNA: TGTGCCTCTAGCCGGGTCGACAGGGCAAATGAAAAACTGTTTTTT.

The rearrangement links TRBV13 to TRBJ1-3, with TRBD1 identical over 8 bases. The CDR3 loop spans 16 amino acids. CDR1 is PRHDT, CDR2 FYEKMQ, per germline (reference sequence). With 5 bases clipped from V and 0 bases from J, the junction kept 6 bases outside the gene matches. The chain's CDR3 is CASSPQGAFSGNTIYF. DNA for the CDR3: TGTGCCAGCAGCCCGCAGGGGGCGTTCTCTGGAAACACCATATATTTT. Filled out from reference TRBV13 and TRBJ1-3, the complete variable domain reads AAGVIQSPRHLIKEKRETATLKCYPIPRHDTVYWYQQGPGQDPQFLISFYEKMQSDKGSIPDRFSAQQFSDYHSELNMSSLELGDSALYFCASSPQGAFSGNTIYFGEGSWLTVV.

The chain carries TRBV2 and TRBJ1-1; D ambiguous. The V gene's germline CDR1 is SNHLY and CDR2 FYNNEI. V lost 3 bases and J 11 bases, leaving 19 bases between the germline ends. This CDR3 contains 14 residues. This CDR3 is CASSDPGMTPGAFF. The DNA of the CDR3 is TGTGCCAGCAGTGACCCGGGGATGACCCCTGGGGCTTTCTTT. The entire variable domain, with the rest obtained from reference TRBV2 and TRBJ1-1, is as follows: EPEVTQTPSHQVTQMGQEVILRCVPISNHLYFYWYRQILGQKVEFLVSFYNNEISEKSEIFDDQFSVERPDGSNFTLKIRSTKLEDSAMYFCASSDPGMTPGAFFGQGTRLTVV.

In nucleotides, the CDR3 is TGTGCCAGCGCCCTCTCCGGGACAGGGGCAAATACGCAGTATTTT. Amino acid sequence: CASALSGTGANTQYF. The chain joins TRBV27 to TRBJ2-3, with 10 nucleotides matching TRBD1. There are 15 residues in the CDR3. The germline V gene has CDR1 MNHEY and CDR2 SMNVEV (reference sequence). V shed 8 bases, J shed 7 bases, and the junction held 12 bases outside the gene matches.

Concerning this clone: A junction end diverges from the germline sequence, so it may reflect a read error. The chain is built from TRBV7-9 and TRBJ2-3; 8 bases match TRBD1. CDR1 is SEHNR and CDR2 is FQNEAQ in the germline V gene (reference sequence). The length of the CDR3 is 12 residues. The CDR3 reads CASSSPTGVLPF. The CDR3, as DNA: TGTGCCAGCAGCTCGCCGACAGGGGTTCTTCCTTTT.